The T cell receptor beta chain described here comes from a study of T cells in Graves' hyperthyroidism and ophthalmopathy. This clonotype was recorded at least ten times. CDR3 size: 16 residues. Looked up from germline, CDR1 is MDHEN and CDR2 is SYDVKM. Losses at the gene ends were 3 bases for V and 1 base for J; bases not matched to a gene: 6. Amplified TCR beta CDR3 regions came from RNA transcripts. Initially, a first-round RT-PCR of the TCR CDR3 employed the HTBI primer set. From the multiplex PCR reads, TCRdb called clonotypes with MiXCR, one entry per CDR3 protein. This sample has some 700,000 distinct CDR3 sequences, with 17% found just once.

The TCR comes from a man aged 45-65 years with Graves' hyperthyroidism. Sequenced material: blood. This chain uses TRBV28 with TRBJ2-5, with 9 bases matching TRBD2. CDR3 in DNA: TGTGCCAGCAGTTTTATAGCGGGAGAGCCCCAAGAGACCCAGTACTTC. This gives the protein CASSFIAGEPQETQYF.